Listed below are T cell receptor beta chains from one sample, sequenced in a study of T cell responses to AZD1222 COVID-19 vaccine. The data were produced by immunoSEQ multiplex PCR, yet TCRdb's version contains in-frame clones alone and is incomplete. Here the sample spans about 84,000 clones, nearly 90% being singletons. This specimen consisted of peripheral blood, obtained on day 0 of AZD1222 vaccination. These receptors all come from an adult in good health. Both conserved end residues are part of each CDR3. A D gene is named only where the DNA matches it firmly. Size is stated for part of the rows, as once, few or many counts, or as a class when the clone is expanded.

>.|.|TRBV5-1|TRBJ2-4
CASSLGGWGKNIQYF
TGCGCCAGCAGCTTGGGAGGCTGGGGCAAAAACATTCAGTACTTC
>.|.|TRBV12-3/TRBV12-4|TRBJ2-7
CASSLRSFYEQYF
TGTGCCAGCAGTTTACGGTCTTTCTACGAGCAGTACTTC
>TRBD1|.|TRBV3-1/TRBV3-2|TRBJ1-2
CASSHTTGAYGYTF
TGTGCCAGCAGCCATACGACAGGGGCCTATGGCTACACCTTC
>.|.|TRBV12-5|TRBJ2-2
CATGRGRALADKELFF
TGTGCCACCGGGCGGGGCAGGGCACTAGCTGACAAGGAGCTGTTTTTT
>TRBD1|.|TRBV27|TRBJ1-4
CASSFRQGIRHEKLFF
TGTGCCAGCAGTTTTAGACAGGGAATCAGGCATGAAAAACTGTTTTTT
>.|.|TRBV19|TRBJ1-5
CASTTGSVHSNQPQHF
TGTGCCAGTACAACAGGGTCGGTCCATAGCAATCAGCCCCAGCATTTT
>.|.|TRBV2|TRBJ2-3
CASQKQYTDTQYF
TGTGCGTCTCAGAAGCAGTACACAGATACGCAGTATTTT
>.|few|TRBV10-2|TRBJ2-2
CASSVVQGTGELFF
TGCGCCAGCAGTGTCGTCCAGGGCACCGGGGAGCTGTTTTTT
>TRBD1|.|TRBV9|TRBJ1-3
CASAPGGQGRNTIYF
TGTGCCTCCGCGCCGGGGGGACAGGGTAGAAACACCATATATTTT
>.|.|TRBV3-1/TRBV3-2|TRBJ2-1
CASSQVQRPYNEQFF
TGTGCCAGCAGCCAAGTCCAGCGCCCCTACAATGAGCAGTTCTTC
>.|.|TRBV5-5|TRBJ1-3
CASSLGLGGPGTGNTIYF
TGTGCCAGCAGCTTGGGCCTTGGGGGGCCTGGGACTGGAAACACCATATATTTT
>.|.|TRBV7-2|TRBJ1-4
CASSSDRNEKLFF
TGTGCCAGCAGCTCCGACAGGAATGAAAAACTGTTTTTT
>.|once|TRBV15|TRBJ1-1
CATSRDRGWWAFF
TGTGCCACCAGCAGAGATAGGGGTTGGTGGGCTTTCTTT
>.|.|TRBV5-8|TRBJ2-7
CASSLGQYSYEQYF
TGTGCCAGCAGCTTGGGACAGTACTCCTACGAGCAGTACTTC
>.|once|TRBV6-5|TRBJ1-2
CASSYRQLGYGYTF
TGTGCCAGCAGTTACCGACAGCTTGGCTATGGCTACACCTTC
>TRBD1|.|TRBV18|TRBJ2-7
CASSPLTGVGGYEQYF
TGTGCCAGCTCACCACTGACAGGGGTAGGGGGCTACGAGCAGTACTTC
>.|.|TRBV20-1|TRBJ1-1
CSARQAGAFF
TGCAGTGCTAGACAGGCAGGAGCTTTCTTT
>.|.|TRBV30|TRBJ1-2
CAWSVPAPGGYTF
TGTGCCTGGAGTGTCCCCGCCCCCGGGGGCTACACCTTC
>.|.|TRBV19|TRBJ2-5
CASSGGEETQYF
TGTGCCAGTAGTGGAGGGGAAGAGACCCAGTACTTC
>TRBD1|.|TRBV7-2|TRBJ2-1
CASSYPGQYNEQFF
TGTGCCAGCAGCTACCCGGGACAGTACAATGAGCAGTTCTTC
>.|once|TRBV9|TRBJ2-5
CASSPRTIQETQYF
TGTGCCAGCAGCCCCCGGACCATTCAAGAGACCCAGTACTTC
>TRBD1|.|TRBV6-5|TRBJ1-2
CASSSTGTVNYGYTF
TGTGCCAGCAGTTCAACCGGGACAGTTAACTATGGCTACACCTTC
>.|.|TRBV12-3/TRBV12-4|TRBJ1-6
CASSPGDSPLHF
TGTGCCAGCAGTCCAGGGGATTCACCCCTCCACTTT
>.|once|TRBV18|TRBJ1-2
CASSPRDLSGHGYTF
TGTGCCAGCTCACCGAGGGATCTGAGTGGGCATGGCTACACCTTC
>TRBD2|.|TRBV28|TRBJ2-7
CASTTGLAGVGEQYF
TGTGCCAGCACCACGGGACTAGCGGGAGTCGGCGAGCAGTACTTC
>TRBD1|.|TRBV6-5|TRBJ1-2
CASSPDRSNYGYTF
TGTGCCAGCAGTCCGGACAGGTCTAACTATGGCTACACCTTC
>.|.|TRBV5-1|TRBJ1-2
CASTAPGDGYTF
TGCGCCAGCACGGCCCCTGGGGACGGCTACACCTTC
>.|.|TRBV7-9|TRBJ2-7
CASQLDYEQYF
TGTGCCAGTCAACTCGACTACGAGCAGTACTTC
>.|.|TRBV6-2/TRBV6-3|TRBJ2-4
CASSYSIEGGGLAKNIQYF
TGTGCCAGCAGTTACTCGATTGAGGGGGGGGGACTAGCCAAAAACATTCAGTACTTC
>.|.|TRBV5-4|TRBJ2-2
CASSPGQHTGELFF
TGTGCCAGCAGCCCCGGACAGCACACCGGGGAGCTGTTTTTT
>.|.|TRBV7-9|TRBJ1-2
CASSLDGQYYGYTF
TGTGCCAGCAGCTTAGATGGACAGTATTATGGCTACACCTTC
>.|.|TRBV10-3|TRBJ1-5
CAPPGTNEGSNQPQHF
TGTGCCCCCCCAGGGACCAACGAAGGCAGCAATCAGCCCCAGCATTTT
>TRBD1|.|TRBV27|TRBJ1-1
CASRGDRLNTEAFF
TGTGCCAGCAGAGGGGACAGATTAAACACTGAAGCTTTCTTT
>.|.|TRBV11-2|TRBJ1-6
CASTSGLPTSPLHF
TGTGCCAGCACCTCAGGACTGCCGACATCACCCCTCCACTTT
>.|.|TRBV5-4|TRBJ2-5
CASSLQADQETQYF
TGTGCCAGCAGCTTGCAGGCAGATCAAGAGACCCAGTACTTC
>TRBD2|.|TRBV20-1|TRBJ2-5
CSASHISGRETQYF
TGCAGTGCTAGTCACATTAGCGGGAGAGAGACCCAGTACTTC
>TRBD2|.|TRBV5-1|TRBJ2-1
CASSLETSGNEQFF
TGCGCCAGCAGTTTGGAAACTAGCGGCAATGAGCAGTTCTTC
>.|.|TRBV6-5|TRBJ1-5
CASRIQVAKRPQHF
TGTGCCAGCAGGATACAGGTAGCGAAGAGGCCCCAGCATTTT
>.|once|TRBV6-6|TRBJ1-5
CASRHGNKRSVQPQHF
TGTGCCAGCCGCCACGGGAATAAGAGGTCGGTTCAGCCCCAGCATTTT
>.|.|TRBV18|TRBJ1-4
CASSLTGQGEKLFF
TGTGCCAGCTCTCTGACAGGCCAGGGTGAAAAACTGTTTTTT
>TRBD2|.|TRBV18|TRBJ2-1
CASSPSGLANSYNEQFF
TGTGCCAGCTCACCGTCGGGACTAGCAAACTCCTACAATGAGCAGTTCTTC
>TRBD2|.|TRBV6-5|TRBJ2-7
CASSRTSGSYEQYF
TGTGCCAGCAGTCGGACTAGCGGCTCCTACGAGCAGTACTTC
>TRBD1|.|TRBV3-1/TRBV3-2|TRBJ2-7
CASSQVYRGYEQYF
TGTGCCAGCAGCCAAGTGTACAGGGGCTACGAGCAGTACTTC
>TRBD1|.|TRBV7-6|TRBJ1-4
CASSLQQGAPGEKLFF
TGTGCCAGCAGCTTACAACAGGGGGCGCCTGGGGAAAAACTGTTTTTT
>.|.|TRBV18|TRBJ1-1
CASSPQGTTEAFF
TGTGCCAGCTCACCCCAGGGGACCACTGAAGCTTTCTTT
>TRBD1|.|TRBV6-5|TRBJ2-7
CASTKTGPYEQYF
TGTGCCAGCACAAAGACAGGGCCCTACGAGCAGTACTTC
>.|.|TRBV5-1|TRBJ2-5
CATRTGTLEETQYF
TGCGCCACACGAACCGGGACACTGGAAGAGACCCAGTACTTC
>.|.|TRBV27|TRBJ1-3
CASKGGSGNTIYF
TGTGCCAGCAAAGGAGGCTCTGGAAACACCATATATTTT
>.|.|TRBV6-1|TRBJ1-2
CASSEAVQGLNYGYTF
TGTGCCAGCAGTGAAGCGGTACAGGGCCTAAACTATGGCTACACCTTC
>.|.|TRBV7-6|TRBJ2-3
CASSFTGTDTQYF
TGTGCCAGCAGCTTTACCGGCACAGATACGCAGTATTTT
>.|.|TRBV2|TRBJ2-7
CASTLIAGPRHEQYF
TGTGCCAGCACCCTCATCGCCGGGCCACGCCACGAGCAGTACTTC
>TRBD1|.|TRBV18|TRBJ1-2
CASSPPGTGGHYGYTF
TGTGCCAGCTCACCCCCCGGGACAGGGGGCCACTATGGCTACACCTTC
>.|.|TRBV5-5|TRBJ1-1
CASSMNTEAFF
TGTGCCAGCTCTATGAACACTGAAGCTTTCTTT
>.|.|TRBV25-1|TRBJ2-5
CASSVQYQETQYF
TGTGCCAGCAGTGTCCAGTACCAAGAGACCCAGTACTTC
>.|few|TRBV6-2/TRBV6-3|TRBJ2-7
CASSYSMGTLSYEQYF
TGTGCCAGCAGTTACTCGATGGGCACCCTCTCCTACGAGCAGTACTTC